The 23 T cell receptor beta chains presented below share a single source sample, sequenced in a study of blood T cell repertoires in COVID-19. Using immunoSEQ multiplex PCR, the repertoire was profiled, and TCRdb retains in-frame clones only, with some absent. The top ten hold roughly 1.9% of the sample, which has fewer than 250,000 clones, 86% seen once. Sequences were obtained from PBMCs or T cells enriched from blood (not recorded which). The receptors shown here come from a woman aged 50 to 60 who had recovered from COVID-19.

The rearrangement joins TRBV18 to TRBJ2-7, with 7 nucleotides matching TRBD1. With 3 bases clipped from V and 4 bases from J, the junction kept 3 bases outside the gene matches. Per germline, CDR1 KGHSH and CDR2 LQKENI. This CDR3 is 13 amino acids long. The CDR3 sequence: CASSPDRQYEQYF. The CDR3 bases are TGTGCCAGCTCACCGGACAGGCAATACGAGCAGTACTTC.

This clone was seen only once. The CDR3 loop is CASSLSGDTTWREKLFF. In DNA, the CDR3 is TGTGCCAGCAGCCTCAGTGGGGACACCACATGGAGGGAAAAACTGTTTTTT. This rearrangement joins TRBV11-2 to TRBJ1-4; D may be TRBD1 (6 bases). The CDR3 spans 17 residues. Germline CDR1 reads SGHAT; CDR2 reads FQNNGV. V lost 5 bases and J lost 8, with 24 bases in between. The whole variable domain, remainder taken from reference TRBV11-2 and TRBJ1-4, is EAGVAQSPRYKIIEKRQSVAFWCNPISGHATLYWYQQILGQGPKLLIQFQNNGVVDDSQLPKDRFSAERLKGVDSTLKIQPAKLEDSAVYLCASSLSGDTTWREKLFFGSGTQLSVL.

The chain has TRBV11-2 and TRBJ1-1; D gene uncertain. CDR3 size: 13 residues. Trimming stripped 2 bases from V and 1 base from J, with 5 bases between. Germline CDR1 is SGHAT and CDR2 is FQNNGV. CDR3 coding DNA: TGTGCCAGCAGCTTATCAGGGAACACTGAAGCTTTCTTT. Amino acids: CASSLSGNTEAFF.

The chain employs TRBV4-1 and TRBJ2-5, with D possibly being TRBD1 (6 bases). Germline V CDR1 and CDR2: MGHRA, YSYEKL. This CDR3 is 14 amino acids long. The germline V and J ends were trimmed by 0 bases and 4 bases, with 9 bases remaining between them. DNA for the CDR3: TGCGCCAGCAGCCAAGACCAGACAGGAGAGACCCAGTACTTC. It encodes CASSQDQTGETQYF.

The chain joins TRBV5-8 to TRBJ1-1; tentatively, D is TRBD1 (5 bases). V was cut by 4 bases and J by 0 bases, with 13 bases left in between. The CDR3 is 15 residues long. CDR1 is SGHTS, CDR2 YDEGEE, per germline. The DNA for the CDR3 is TGTGCCAGCAGCGGTCGGACATTGTTGAACACTGAAGCTTTCTTT. Translated, it gives CASSGRTLLNTEAFF.

The chain recombines TRBV6-5 with TRBJ1-2; 9 bases map to TRBD1. Germline V CDR1 and CDR2: MNHEY, SVGAGI. CDR3 length: 15 amino acids. The junction had 8 bases not matched to a gene; V was cut back by 4 bases and J by 5 bases. In DNA, the CDR3 is TGTGCCAGCAGTTTTTCGGGACAGGGAATGTATGGCTACACCTTC. Its translation is CASSFSGQGMYGYTF.

The genes are TRBV4-1 and TRBJ1-1; D is unclear. This CDR3 has 14 amino acids. CDR1 and CDR2 from the germline V gene are MGHRA and YSYEKL. Between the trimmed V and J ends, which lost 0 bases and 11 bases, there was a span of 16 bases. The CDR3 here is CASSQDLTRPRAFF. CDR3 DNA: TGCGCCAGCAGCCAAGATCTAACTCGGCCGCGGGCTTTCTTT.

The J gene is TRBJ1-1, the V gene TRBV30; TRBD1 matches 10 bases. The trim removed 3 bases at V and 5 bases at J, leaving 3 bases unmatched. This CDR3 has 13 residues. The germline gives CDR1 GTSNPN, CDR2 SVGIG (reference sequence). This CDR3 reads CAWRGTGVTEAFF. The CDR3 region has the DNA TGTGCCTGGAGGGGGACAGGGGTAACTGAAGCTTTCTTT.

The chain employs TRBV30 and TRBJ1-1, with D hard to call. V was cut by 1 base and J by 5 bases, with 11 bases left in between. The V gene's germline CDR1 is GTSNPN and CDR2 SVGIG (reference sequence). The length of the CDR3 is 13 residues. Written as DNA, the CDR3 is TGTGCCTGGAGTGGCGGACTGGGGACTGAAGCTTTCTTT. This translates into CAWSGGLGTEAFF.

This chain connects TRBV19 to TRBJ2-2, with 8 bases lining up with TRBD1. The CDR3 has 16 amino acids. The trim removed 8 bases at V and 5 bases at J, leaving 13 bases unmatched. CDR1 is LNHDA, CDR2 SQIVND, per germline (reference sequence). CDR3 region: CASGGQAQGFTGELFF. In DNA, the CDR3 is TGTGCCAGTGGGGGACAGGCCCAAGGCTTTACCGGGGAGCTGTTTTTT.

This clone has only one observation. The V call is TRBV3-1 (or the pseudogene TRBV3-2), the J call TRBJ2-7; perhaps TRBD1 as D (6 bases). This CDR3 is built from 14 residues. The germline V and J ends were trimmed by 4 bases and 5 bases, with 15 bases remaining between them. The germline V gene encodes CDR1 LGHDT and CDR2 YNNKEL (reference sequence). CDR3 nucleotides: TGTGCCAGCAGCCGGGCCGGGACAACAGACGAGCAGTACTTC. It is translated as CASSRAGTTDEQYF.

The chain couples TRBV19 to TRBJ1-2, with 7 bases that match TRBD1. CDR1 and CDR2 from the germline V gene are LNHDA and SQIVND (reference sequence). The CDR3 covers 17 residues. V lost 5 bases to trimming and J lost 8 bases; unmatched junction nucleotides: 20. CDR3 sequence: CASSLVGTASFTHGYTF. The CDR3 coding sequence is TGTGCCAGTAGTCTTGTGGGGACAGCCTCATTCACTCACGGCTACACCTTC.

The chain uses TRBV29-1 and TRBJ1-1; D not certain. Germline assignment: CDR1 SQVTM and CDR2 ANQGSEA. V lost 2 bases and J lost 8, with 9 bases in between. The CDR3 length is 11 residues. The CDR3 DNA reads TGCAGCGTTGAACGGCCCGGGGAAGCTTTCTTT. It yields the protein CSVERPGEAFF.

The V and J genes are TRBV12-3 or TRBV12-4 and TRBJ1-1, with D possibly TRBD1 on 5 matching bases. There are 13 residues in the CDR3. V lost 5 bases to trimming and J lost 3 bases, with 10 bases between them. The CDR3: CASSQRQYTEAFF. The CDR3 DNA reads TGTGCCAGCAGTCAGAGACAGTACACTGAAGCTTTCTTT.

The rearrangement joins TRBV15 to TRBJ2-3; tentatively, D is TRBD2 (6 bases). The V gene's germline CDR1 is LNHNV and CDR2 YYDKDF (reference sequence). CDR3 length equals 15 residues. V lost 0 bases and J lost 3, with 10 bases in between. The CDR3 sequence: CATSRDRGWTDTQYF. The CDR3 region has the DNA TGTGCCACCAGCAGAGATCGGGGGTGGACAGATACGCAGTATTTT.

A few counts support this clone. The junction departs from germline at one end; a sequencing error may be responsible. The chain recombines TRBV19 with TRBJ1-5; TRBD1 aligns across 8 bases. This CDR3 has 15 residues. Germline V gene lookup returns CDR1 LNHDA and CDR2 SQIVND (reference sequence). The CDR3 reads CASRPDRGSYQPQHF. DNA of the CDR3: TGTGCCAGTAGACCTGACAGGGGTAGCTATCAGCCCCAGCATTTT.

This chain uses TRBV7-2 with TRBJ2-3; TRBD1 matches at 7 bases. Germline trimming cut 3 bases from V and 5 bases from J; bases unmatched to any gene: 8. Germline V gene data show CDR1 as SGHTA and CDR2 as FQGNSA. CDR3 size: 15 residues. The CDR3 DNA reads as TGTGCCAGCAGCTTCCTAGGGGGCGCGGGAGATACGCAGTATTTT. This sequence encodes CASSFLGGAGDTQYF.

This chain connects TRBV7-2 to TRBJ1-2, with D hard to call. The CDR3 totals 14 residues. V lost 1 base and J 0 bases, leaving 6 bases between the germline ends. CDR1 is SGHTA and CDR2 is FQGNSA in the germline V gene. The CDR3 nucleotides read TGTGCCAGCAGCTTAGGTTCGGCTAACTATGGCTACACCTTC. Its translation is CASSLGSANYGYTF.

The J gene is TRBJ2-5, the V gene TRBV12-5, with D perhaps TRBD1 (6 bases). Per the germline V gene, CDR1 is LGHNT and CDR2 is FRNRAP. The CDR3 extends over 14 amino acids. The V end lost 5 bases, the J end lost 3 bases, and 13 bases lay between the germline ends. Here the CDR3 reads CASGLGQNEETQYF. The CDR3 coding sequence is TGTGCTAGTGGTCTCGGACAGAATGAAGAGACCCAGTACTTC.

The chain employs TRBV7-8 and TRBJ1-5; D ambiguous. V was shortened by 1 base and J by 0 bases, with 16 bases between the two germline ends. The CDR3 runs to 18 residues. Per germline, CDR1 SGHVS and CDR2 FQNEAQ. CDR3 residues: CASSLVFHRQYSNQPQHF. In DNA, the CDR3 is TGTGCCAGCAGCTTAGTTTTTCACAGACAATATAGCAATCAGCCCCAGCATTTT.

V gene TRBV12-3 or TRBV12-4 combines with J gene TRBJ1-1, with D possibly TRBD1 on 6 matching bases. The CDR3 runs to 12 residues. With 5 bases removed from V and 5 bases from J, the gap between germline ends came to 9 bases. The DNA of the CDR3 is TGTGCCAGCAGTACAGGGTGGACTGAAGCTTTCTTT. Translation: CASSTGWTEAFF.

The chain links TRBV11-2 to TRBJ2-1; 15 bases map to TRBD2. Germline CDR1 is SGHAT and CDR2 is FQNNGV. The CDR3 covers 18 residues. The ends lost 6 bases at V and 8 bases at J; junction bases unmatched: 14. The CDR3 DNA reads as TGTGCCAGCAGGTCTGGGGGACTAGCGGGGGGCCTTAGCCATGAGCAGTTCTTC. It specifies CASRSGGLAGGLSHEQFF.

The DNA for the CDR3 is TGTGCCACCAGCAGCCACACGGGACTAGCGTTAGTTAAAGCCAAAAACATTCAGTACTTC. Translation: CATSSHTGLALVKAKNIQYF. The chain carries TRBV15 and TRBJ2-4, with 10 bases that match TRBD2. V dropped 3 bases and J dropped 0; count of bases not matched to a gene: 14. Germline V gives CDR1 LNHNV, CDR2 YYDKDF (reference sequence). The CDR3 totals 20 residues.